The rows below give T cell receptor beta chains drawn from one sample of a study of beta chain features in type 1 diabetes. Profiling relied on immunoSEQ multiplex PCR, and the TCRdb table lists in-frame clones only, not all of them. The sample gives about 300,000 clones, about 7.8% of which show up once; over 0.8% is in the top ten. Sequenced input: central memory CD4+ T cells from blood. All receptors derive from a woman aged 18 to 35 in good health. CDR3s include the opening cysteine and the closing phenylalanine or tryptophan. D genes are given only for firm matches. The size entry is marked missing in some rows and otherwise reads once, few, many or a size class.

>.|TRBJ1-5|TRBV9|.
CASSGGSGPRQPQHF
TGTGCCAGCAGCGGAGGGTCAGGGCCGCGACAGCCCCAGCATTTT
>.|TRBJ1-2|TRBV7-2|.
CASSLATARRPSPNNYGYTF
TGTGCCAGCAGCTTAGCCACGGCCAGGAGGCCCTCCCCGAATAACTATGGCTACACCTTC
>few|TRBJ1-2|TRBV7-3|TRBD1
CASSRDRGNGYTF
TGTGCCAGCAGCCGGGACAGGGGTAATGGCTACACCTTC
>.|TRBJ2-5|TRBV9|TRBD2
CASSPLTSGGFETQYF
TGTGCCAGCAGCCCGTTGACTAGCGGGGGGTTTGAGACCCAGTACTTC
>few|TRBJ1-2|TRBV14|TRBD1
CASSQGTGYSYGYTF
TGTGCCAGCAGCCAAGGGACAGGGTATTCCTATGGCTACACCTTC
>many|TRBJ2-1|TRBV7-8|.
CASTPRTSYNEQFF
TGTGCCAGCACCCCCCGAACCAGCTACAATGAGCAGTTCTTC
>few|TRBJ2-5|TRBV6-5|TRBD2
CASRSSGETQYF
TGTGCCAGCAGATCTAGCGGGGAGACCCAGTACTTC
>few|TRBJ1-2|TRBV5-1|.
CASSLDTNYGYTF
TGCGCCAGCAGCTTGGACACTAACTATGGCTACACCTTC
>few|TRBJ1-5|TRBV6-5|.
CASTRTWGQPQHF
TGTGCCAGCACCAGGACCTGGGGTCAGCCCCAGCATTTT
>.|TRBJ1-5|TRBV28|.
CASTSSNQPQHF
TGTGCCAGTACCAGTTCAAATCAGCCCCAGCATTTT
>.|TRBJ1-2|TRBV7-2|.
CASSLDWNYYGYTF
TGTGCCAGCAGCTTAGATTGGAACTACTATGGCTACACCTTC
>many|TRBJ2-3|TRBV18|.
CASSPQADTQYF
TGTGCCAGCTCACCCCAAGCAGATACGCAGTATTTT
>.|TRBJ1-5|TRBV25-1|.
CASSESRSFQPQHF
TGTGCCAGCAGTGAATCTCGGAGCTTTCAGCCCCAGCATTTT
>.|TRBJ2-1|TRBV7-2|.
CASSPTIPSYNEQFF
TGTGCCAGCAGCCCGACTATACCGTCCTACAATGAGCAGTTCTTC
>once|TRBJ2-7|TRBV11-2|TRBD1
CASSLAPGTAIYEQYF
TGTGCCAGCAGCTTAGCCCCCGGGACAGCTATCTACGAGCAGTACTTC
>few|TRBJ2-5|TRBV7-2|.
CASNLGGRDAETQYF
TGTGCCAGCAACCTAGGGGGGCGGGACGCGGAGACCCAGTACTTC
>few|TRBJ2-2|TRBV9|TRBD1
CASSVGGTGNTGELFF
TGTGCCAGCAGCGTAGGAGGGACAGGAAACACCGGGGAGCTGTTTTTT
>.|TRBJ1-2|TRBV18|.
CASSPPGRYLECTF
TGTGCCAGCTCACCACCGGGACGGTATCTTGAGTGCACCTTC
>.|TRBJ1-1|TRBV6-5|.
CASRTYERNTEAFF
TGTGCCAGCAGAACCTACGAGCGGAACACTGAAGCTTTCTTT
>.|TRBJ1-1|TRBV6-5|.
CATRMQGAKNTEAFF
TGTGCCACCCGAATGCAGGGTGCTAAGAACACTGAAGCTTTCTTT
>.|TRBJ1-1|TRBV18|.
CASSPIESGAEAFF
TGTGCCAGCTCACCAATAGAGTCGGGGGCTGAAGCTTTCTTT
>.|TRBJ2-2|TRBV25-1|.
CASSEFVRGDTGELFF
TGTGCCAGCAGTGAATTTGTCAGGGGGGACACCGGGGAGCTGTTTTTT
>.|TRBJ1-1|TRBV11-2|.
CASSVRPGLLNTEAFF
TGTGCCAGCAGCGTACGACCGGGACTTCTGAACACTGAAGCTTTCTTT
>.|TRBJ1-1|TRBV5-1|.
CASSLKAVRTEAFF
TGCGCCAGCAGCCTTAAGGCGGTAAGAACTGAAGCTTTCTTT
>.|TRBJ1-2|TRBV4-2|.
CASSLVGGQNNYGYTF
TGTGCCAGCAGCCTAGTGGGCGGTCAGAATAACTATGGCTACACCTTC
>few|TRBJ2-4|TRBV14|.
CASSQDGGRAIQYF
TGTGCCAGCAGCCAAGACGGGGGTCGGGCCATTCAGTACTTC
>few|TRBJ2-5|TRBV19|.
CASSTRGLPETQYF
TGTGCCAGTAGTACCAGAGGGCTCCCAGAGACCCAGTACTTC
>few|TRBJ2-7|TRBV19|TRBD2
CASSRAGGGREQYF
TGTGCCAGTAGTCGTGCGGGAGGAGGTCGCGAGCAGTACTTC
>few|TRBJ1-5|TRBV30|.
CAWRAEGGQPQHF
TGTGCCTGGAGGGCGGAGGGGGGTCAGCCCCAGCATTTT
>.|TRBJ2-7|TRBV7-8|TRBD2
CASSLAHGTSGSHYEQYF
TGTGCCAGCAGCTTAGCCCACGGGACTAGCGGGAGTCACTACGAGCAGTACTTC
>.|TRBJ2-5|TRBV6-1|.
CASSEILFGDQETQYF
TGTGCCAGCAGTGAAATTCTTTTCGGGGACCAAGAGACCCAGTACTTC
>few|TRBJ2-5|TRBV5-1|.
CASSLGAETQYF
TGCGCCAGCAGCTTGGGGGCGGAGACCCAGTACTTC
>few|TRBJ2-3|TRBV2|TRBD2
CASSASGGTDTQYF
TGTGCCAGCAGTGCCAGCGGGGGCACAGATACGCAGTATTTT
>.|TRBJ2-5|TRBV7-2|TRBD2
CASSQGLAGGQAQYF
TGTGCCAGCAGCCAGGGACTAGCGGGAGGGCAGGCCCAGTACTTC
>few|TRBJ1-2|TRBV6-1|TRBD1
CASRFRGRAYGYTF
TGTGCCAGCAGATTCAGGGGGCGCGCCTATGGCTACACCTTC
>.|TRBJ2-7|TRBV18|TRBD1
CASSPPRTGSKEQYF
TGTGCCAGCTCACCACCGCGGACAGGGTCTAAGGAGCAGTACTTC
>few|TRBJ1-4|TRBV14|.
CASSQDIAEKLFF
TGTGCCAGCAGCCAAGATATAGCTGAAAAACTGTTTTTT